Presented here are 12 T cell receptor beta chains from one specimen sequenced in a study of cytomegalovirus exposure and HLA in healthy donors. The PCR ran on 60 Vbeta and 13 Jbeta primers. The assay was immunoSEQ multiplex PCR, and TCRdb's table has in-frame clones only and misses some. The sample records under 200,000 clones, roughly 80% being singletons. The material sequenced was PBMCs. The receptors stem from a man aged 50 to 60 in good health and CMV-seropositive.

The chain links TRBV6-5 to TRBJ2-3; TRBD2 matches 10 bases. This CDR3 has 15 residues. Germline V gives CDR1 MNHEY, CDR2 SVGAGI. J gave up 2 bases and V 2 bases, and 1 base lay outside the gene matches. CDR3 DNA: TGTGCCAGCAGTTACAGCGGGGGGGCCACAGATACGCAGTATTTT. This translates into CASSYSGGATDTQYF.

This clone showed up just once. This sequence joins TRBV9 and TRBJ2-2; a weak D match, TRBD1 (7 bases). CDR1 and CDR2 (germline): SGDLS, YYNGEE. V was shortened by 0 bases and J by 4 bases, with 13 bases between the two germline ends. The CDR3 spans 16 residues. This CDR3 reads CASSVGGAGGTGELFF. The CDR3 nucleotides are TGTGCCAGCAGCGTAGGGGGGGCAGGGGGCACCGGGGAGCTGTTTTTT.

V and J are TRBV6-5 and TRBJ1-5; D uncertain. The CDR3 extends over 15 amino acids. The V end was cut by 4 bases, the J end by 4 bases, with 14 bases between. The V gene's germline CDR1 is MNHEY and CDR2 SVGAGI. The CDR3 sequence: CASSSGVGRNQPQHF. As DNA, the CDR3 is TGTGCCAGCAGTTCCGGGGTTGGGCGGAATCAGCCCCAGCATTTT.

The chain uses TRBV7-2 and TRBJ1-6; D remains unclear. The V end lost 4 bases, the J end lost 0 bases, and 10 bases lay between the germline ends. Germline CDR1 and CDR2: SGHTA and FQGNSA. The CDR3 runs 16 residues. As DNA, the CDR3 is TGTGCCAGCAGCTCGGACGGGAGCTCCTATAATTCACCCCTCCACTTT. This codes for CASSSDGSSYNSPLHF.

The V call is TRBV10-2, the J call TRBJ2-7; 10 nucleotides align to TRBD1. Germline CDR1 and CDR2: WSHSY and SAAADI. The V and J ends lost 4 bases and 6 bases, in that order; junction bases with no gene match: 9. This CDR3 comprises 15 residues. CDR3 residues: CASSVVDRGLGEQYF. Written as DNA, the CDR3 is TGCGCCAGCAGTGTGGTAGACAGGGGGCTAGGCGAGCAGTACTTC.

This clone turned up a few times. The junction and the germline gene differ at one end; a read error may be behind it. The chain combines TRBV19 with TRBJ2-3, with D possibly being TRBD2 (5 bases). The germline V gene encodes CDR1 LNHDA and CDR2 SQIVND (reference sequence). CDR3 length: 12 residues. CDR3 residues: CASSNRGGSFLF. The DNA for the CDR3 is TGTGCCAGTAGTAACCGCGGAGGTTCCTTTCTTTTT.

The chain employs TRBV7-3 and TRBJ1-1; D unresolved. Between the trimmed V and J ends, which lost 0 bases and 12 bases, there was a span of 14 bases. CDR1 SGHTA and CDR2 FQGTGA come from the germline V gene. The CDR3 runs 13 residues. The CDR3 sequence: CASSLTSQDRTFF. The CDR3 coding sequence is TGTGCCAGCAGCTTAACTTCCCAGGATAGGACTTTCTTT. Using reference TRBV7-3 and TRBJ1-1 for the parts outside the CDR3, the full variable domain is GAGVSQTPSNKVTEKGKYVELRCDPISGHTALYWYRQSLGQGPEFLIYFQGTGAADDSGLPNDRFFAVRPEGSVSTLKIQRTERGDSAVYLCASSLTSQDRTFFGQGTRLTVV.

The chain combines TRBV7-2 with TRBJ1-1; D remains ambiguous. The CDR3 loop spans 15 amino acids. V was clipped by 3 bases and J by 1 base, with 12 bases between them. Germline V lookup: CDR1 SGHTA, CDR2 FQGNSA. CDR3 residues: CASSFRGLTNTEAFF. CDR3 coding DNA: TGTGCCAGCAGCTTCAGAGGACTTACGAACACTGAAGCTTTCTTT.

The chain is built from TRBV28 and TRBJ2-5; 9 bases are a match to TRBD2. CDR3 size: 15 residues. Germline V lookup: CDR1 MDHEN, CDR2 SYDVKM. With V trimmed by 7 bases and J by 9 bases, 15 bases remained unmatched. As DNA, the CDR3 is TGTGCCAGCACCCCCTCTCTAGCGGGGTCTCCGTCCCAGTACTTC. It specifies CASTPSLAGSPSQYF.

The V call is TRBV10-3, the J call TRBJ2-3, with a weak D call TRBD1 (5 bases). Germline CDR1 is ENHRY and CDR2 is SYGVKD. CDR3 length: 14 amino acids. The germline V and J ends were trimmed by 8 bases and 0 bases, with 12 bases remaining between them. The CDR3 region is CAIRKGMSTDTQYF. CDR3 coding DNA: TGTGCCATCCGAAAGGGGATGAGCACAGATACGCAGTATTTT.

This chain connects TRBV27 to TRBJ2-5; D gene uncertain. Trimming took 6 bases from V and 5 from J, leaving 10 bases between them. This CDR3 contains 12 residues. The V gene's germline CDR1 is MNHEY and CDR2 SMNVEV (reference sequence). The CDR3 loop reads CASSFTGETQYF. The CDR3 bases are TGTGCCAGCAGCTTCACCGGGGAGACCCAGTACTTC.

In regard to this clone: Other DNA sequences within the sample encode an identical CDR3. This chain uses TRBV6-1 with TRBJ1-4, with TRBD1 matching over 7 bases. J gave up 0 bases and V 7 bases, and 2 bases lay outside the gene matches. The germline gives CDR1 MNHNS, CDR2 SASEGT. This CDR3 has 14 residues. The CDR3 DNA reads as TGTGCCAGCATAGACAGGGCAACTAATGAAAAACTGTTTTTT. It specifies CASIDRATNEKLFF.